This TCR beta chain is from a study of CD8 T cells in Susac syndrome. Random hexamers primed reverse transcription of about 0.45 to 1 ug RNA. TCRdb processed the immunoSEQ multiplex PCR reads anew with MiXCR; each CDR3 protein has one entry. This table has about 120,000 distinct CDR3 sequences, 85% to 95% appearing once. V shed 2 bases and J shed 6 bases, with 8 bases lying between them. The CDR3 length is 12 residues. This receptor was taken from a human donor in good health. The rearrangement joins TRBV12-3 or TRBV12-4 to TRBJ2-7; D is ambiguous. Sequenced material: CD4+ T cells from PBMCs. The CDR3 nucleotides are TGTGCCAGCAGTTTATTGGTCGGCGAGCAGTACTTC. Translated, it gives CASSLLVGEQYF.